The sequence of this T cell receptor (beta chain) was determined in a study of blood T cell repertoires in COVID-19. About the research overall: Both acute and convalescent COVID-19 samples were obtained from the United States, Italy and Spain. Nucleic acid was either cDNA or gDNA, and it came from T cells, B-cell-depleted T cells, or PBMCs.

Authors' methods: Amplifying reference gene primers gave estimates of nucleated cell counts. TCRdb's table, derived via immunoSEQ multiplex PCR, lists solely in-frame clones and lacks some. V and J calls and clone size come straight from that table; D and trimming were deduced from the DNA. Of some 80,000 clones in the sample, about four fifths are singletons; the top ten hold less than 40%. This CDR3 region has 17 residues. The V gene's germline CDR1 is MGHRA and CDR2 YSYEKL. Trimming removed 3 bases from V and 2 bases from J, with 19 bases in between. The receptor comes from a woman in her 70s with acute or convalescent COVID-19. The chain uses TRBV4-1 and TRBJ2-5; a possible D gene is TRBD1 (6 bases). Sequences were obtained from peripheral blood. The CDR3 coding sequence is TGCGCCAGCAGCCACTTCCTTAATTCACAGGGTCAAGAGACCCAGTACTTC. Protein product: CASSHFLNSQGQETQYF.